This T cell receptor (beta chain) was recovered during a study of shared clonotypes between healthy human individuals. Study-level findings and limits: Deeper or shallower sequencing was expected to change how clonotypes are shared among donors. Naive subsets, compared against memory subsets, generally had larger estimated richness values.

As for this clone: Its antigen is as yet unknown.

CDR3 size: 13 residues. Germline CDR1 reads SGHDT; CDR2 reads YYEEEE. Trimming cost V 6 bases and J 4 bases, with 13 bases left between them. Original analysis: ImmunoSEQ gave junction-only sequences without quality scores, so filtering differed. Generated by immunoSEQ multiplex PCR, the TCRdb table keeps only in-frame clones and is missing some. V and J calls and clone size come straight from that table; D and trimming were deduced from the DNA. Here the sample spans around 1.4 million clones, around 98.5% being singletons. The chain has TRBV5-6 and TRBJ1-1, with D possibly TRBD1 on 5 matching bases. The sample consisted of naive CD4+ T cells sorted from blood. Regarding subset: CD45RA+ positively selected. The sequence was obtained from a young man in good health. The CDR3 loop reads CASNRQGFTEAFF. DNA of the CDR3: TGTGCCAGCAACCGCCAGGGATTCACTGAAGCTTTCTTT.